This T cell receptor beta chain was obtained from a study of blood T cell repertoires in COVID-19. Data came from immunoSEQ multiplex PCR; TCRdb stores just in-frame clones and leaves some out. This sample carries about 280,000 clones, 86% of them seen once, and the ten largest clones take roughly 13%. The CDR3 loop spans 12 amino acids. V was clipped by 5 bases and J by 11 bases, with 15 bases between them. The V gene's germline CDR1 is MNHNY and CDR2 SVGAGI (reference sequence). The V and J genes are TRBV6-6 and TRBJ1-1; D uncertain. The sequence was obtained from a woman aged 70-85 years with COVID-19, enrolled during active disease. The specimen was peripheral blood. In DNA form, the CDR3 reads TGTGCCAGCAGTACCCTTGACCTAGAGGCTTTCTTT. Protein product: CASSTLDLEAFF.